This entry lists 21 T cell receptor beta chains sequenced from one sample in a study of beta chain features in type 1 diabetes. Of the isolated RNA, all was reverse transcribed, and so the sequenced material was expressed TCRB transcripts. The protocol was immunoSEQ multiplex PCR, while the TCRdb copy is restricted to in-frame clones and leaves out a portion. Counted here are about 350,000 clones, around 20% occurring once; the ten biggest clones make up 0.035% to 0.05%. Sequencing input: naive CD4+ T cells from blood. These receptors were obtained from a woman aged 18-35 years in good health.

This clone has just a few counts. The chain couples TRBV15 to TRBJ2-5, with 10 bases that match TRBD2. V trimming: 1 base; J trimming: 2 bases; junction bases outside the gene matches: 7. The CDR3 has 17 residues. The germline V gene encodes CDR1 LNHNV and CDR2 YYDKDF (reference sequence). CDR3 residues: CATSRVGGLAEQETQYF. DNA for the CDR3: TGTGCCACCAGCAGAGTGGGAGGACTAGCGGAACAAGAGACCCAGTACTTC.

This chain connects TRBV7-9 to TRBJ1-3; no firm D call. CDR1 is SEHNR, CDR2 FQNEAQ, per germline (reference sequence). This CDR3 comprises 16 residues. With 4 bases removed from V and 2 bases from J, the gap between germline ends came to 15 bases. The DNA of the CDR3 is TGTGCCAGCAGCTCCGGCGGTGGGAGTGCTGGAAACACCATATATTTT. It codes for CASSSGGGSAGNTIYF.

This clone occurred a few times. The chain is built from TRBV7-2 and TRBJ2-7; 8 bases line up with TRBD2. This CDR3 is 15 amino acids long. V dropped 4 bases and J dropped 0; count of bases not matched to a gene: 5. Germline CDR1 SGHTA, CDR2 FQGNSA. The CDR3 is CASSSLAVPSYEQYF. DNA for the CDR3: TGTGCCAGCAGCTCACTAGCGGTCCCCTCCTACGAGCAGTACTTC.

J is TRBJ2-3 and V is TRBV29-1, with 12 bases fitting TRBD1. With 4 bases clipped from V and 5 bases from J, the junction kept 7 bases outside the gene matches. The germline CDR1 and CDR2 sequences are SQVTM and ANQGSEA. This CDR3 comprises 15 residues. The CDR3 is CSVAGTGGAGDTQYF. The CDR3 DNA sequence: TGCAGCGTTGCCGGGACAGGGGGCGCGGGAGATACGCAGTATTTT.

This clone has a handful of counts. The chain uses TRBV5-1 and TRBJ1-2, with 9 positions matching TRBD1. The V gene end was trimmed by 0 bases and the J gene end by 8 bases; junction bases not matched to a gene: 5. CDR1 and CDR2 from the germline V gene are SGHRS and YFSETQ. The CDR3 spans 14 residues. Here the CDR3 DNA reads TGCGCCAGCAGCTTGGGGGGACAGGGCAGCGGCTACACCTTC. Translating it yields CASSLGGQGSGYTF.

This clone came up a few times. This chain joins TRBV4-1 and TRBJ2-1; 7 nucleotides match TRBD2. CDR1 MGHRA and CDR2 YSYEKL come from the germline V gene. CDR3 length: 14 residues. V was clipped by 4 bases and J by 9 bases; unmatched bases: 9. CDR3 in amino acids: CASSRTSVESEQFF. The CDR3 DNA follows: TGCGCCAGCAGCCGTACTAGCGTGGAGAGTGAGCAGTTCTTC.

J is TRBJ2-7 and V is TRBV5-1, with TRBD1 as a possible D gene (6 bases). Germline lookup yields CDR1 SGHRS and CDR2 YFSETQ. This CDR3 spans 15 amino acids. The V gene lost 3 bases and the J gene lost 1 base, with 14 bases spanning the gap. The CDR3 is CASSWGLRPSYEQYF. The CDR3 DNA reads as TGCGCCAGCAGCTGGGGGCTCAGGCCTTCCTACGAGCAGTACTTC.

This clone was seen a few times. Other DNA sequences in this specimen translate into the identical CDR3. The chain joins TRBV30 to TRBJ1-2; D gene unclear. The CDR3 contains 12 residues. Germline V CDR1 and CDR2: GTSNPN, SVGIG (reference sequence). Deletions cut 5 bases from V and 0 bases from J, with 7 bases between. CDR3 nucleotides: TGTGCCTGGTCGAGGGCTAACTATGGCTACACCTTC. Encoded protein: CAWSRANYGYTF.

The chain is built from TRBV5-1 and TRBJ1-1; D not resolved. This CDR3 spans 16 amino acids. CDR1 is SGHRS and CDR2 is YFSETQ in the germline V gene. The V end lost 0 bases, the J end lost 0 bases, and 12 bases lay between the germline ends. The CDR3 sequence is CASSLEAERLNTEAFF. CDR3 nucleotide sequence: TGCGCCAGCAGCTTGGAAGCGGAGCGGCTGAACACTGAAGCTTTCTTT.

DNA of the CDR3: TGTGCCATCAGTGTCTGGCAGGGGTATGGCTACACCTTC. Protein: CAISVWQGYGYTF. The chain combines TRBV10-3 with TRBJ1-2; D possibly corresponds to TRBD1 (6 bases). The CDR3 is made up of 13 amino acids. The germline V gene has CDR1 ENHRY and CDR2 SYGVKD. The ends were cut back, 4 bases at V and 5 bases at J, with 11 bases in the middle.

The genes are TRBV7-3 and TRBJ1-2; 9 positions agree with TRBD1. V dropped 5 bases and J dropped 5; count of bases not matched to a gene: 6. CDR1 SGHTA and CDR2 FQGTGA come from the germline V gene. This CDR3 contains 14 residues. Here the CDR3 DNA reads TGTGCCAGCAGCCCTGGGACAGGGAGTTATGGCTACACCTTC. Translated, it gives CASSPGTGSYGYTF. Together with reference TRBV7-3 and TRBJ1-2, the CDR3 gives the full variable domain: GAGVSQTPSNKVTEKGKYVELRCDPISGHTALYWYRQSLGQGPEFLIYFQGTGAADDSGLPNDRFFAVRPEGSVSTLKIQRTERGDSAVYLCASSPGTGSYGYTFGSGTRLTVV.

This sequence joins TRBV5-1 and TRBJ1-2; D is unresolved. Trimming removed 0 bases at V and 8 bases at J, with 14 bases between. From germline, CDR1 is SGHRS and CDR2 YFSETQ. The CDR3 has 14 amino acids. CDR3 nucleotide sequence: TGCGCCAGCAGCTTGGGTCCCATTAAGCACGGCTACACCTTC. It encodes CASSLGPIKHGYTF.

This clone occurred a few times. J is TRBJ2-5 and V is TRBV9, with D hard to call. Germline V gene data show CDR1 as SGDLS and CDR2 as YYNGEE. Trimming cost V 4 bases and J 1 base, with 8 bases left between them. The CDR3 runs to 13 residues. CDR3 coding DNA: TGTGCCAGCAGCCCCCCCGGCCAAGAGACCCAGTACTTC. Its translation is CASSPPGQETQYF.

The V call is TRBV6-5, the J call TRBJ2-1; 11 bases are shared with TRBD2. Germline V gene lookup returns CDR1 MNHEY and CDR2 SVGAGI. Trimming cost V 5 bases and J 2 bases; bases outside gene matches: 2. CDR3 length: 15 residues. DNA for the CDR3: TGTGCCAGCAGTACTAGCGGGAGCACCTACAATGAGCAGTTCTTC. As protein: CASSTSGSTYNEQFF.

This clone showed up just a few times. The CDR3 sequence is CASSWGLAGYTDTQYF. The CDR3 DNA follows: TGCGCCAGCAGCTGGGGACTAGCGGGGTACACAGATACGCAGTATTTT. The chain has TRBV5-1 and TRBJ2-3, with 13 positions matching TRBD2. The ends lost 3 bases at V and 2 bases at J; junction bases unmatched: 3. CDR3 size: 16 residues. Germline CDR1 SGHRS, CDR2 YFSETQ.

The gene calls are TRBV11-2 and TRBJ2-1; 7 bases line up with TRBD2. V gave up 5 bases and J gave up 4 bases; unmatched junction bases: 2. The CDR3 has 13 amino acids. From germline, CDR1 is SGHAT and CDR2 FQNNGV. Here the CDR3 DNA reads TGTGCCAGCAGCCGGGGGGATTACAATGAGCAGTTCTTC. It translates to CASSRGDYNEQFF.

This clone was recorded once. The chain has TRBV5-1 and TRBJ2-2; TRBD1 matches 11 bases. Looked up from germline, CDR1 is SGHRS and CDR2 is YFSETQ. The J segment lost 6 bases and the V segment lost 4 bases, leaving 8 bases of the junction unmatched. The CDR3 runs 16 residues. The CDR3: CASSPQGQGVAGELFF. The CDR3 DNA sequence: TGCGCCAGCAGCCCGCAGGGACAGGGGGTAGCCGGGGAGCTGTTTTTT.

This clone has only a few counts. This chain uses TRBV27 with TRBJ2-7; TRBD1 might be the D (6 bases). CDR3 length: 12 residues. V dropped 4 bases and J dropped 8 bases, with 12 bases sitting between them. Looked up from germline, CDR1 is MNHEY and CDR2 is SMNVEV (reference sequence). CDR3 sequence reads: CASSSRQEKQYF. Here the CDR3 DNA reads TGTGCCAGCAGTTCACGACAGGAGAAGCAGTACTTC.

CDR3 DNA: TGTGCCAGCAGCTGGATGACAGGCTATGGAAACACCATATATTTT. Protein: CASSWMTGYGNTIYF. The rearrangement uses TRBV7-9 and TRBJ1-3, with D possibly being TRBD1 (6 bases). Trimming stripped 4 bases from V and 3 bases from J, with 13 bases between. The CDR3 spans 15 residues. CDR1 is SEHNR and CDR2 is FQNEAQ in the germline V gene (reference sequence). Variable domain in full (rest from reference TRBV7-9 and TRBJ1-3): DTGVSQNPRHKITKRGQNVTFRCDPISEHNRLYWYRQTLGQGPEFLTYFQNEAQLEKSRLLSDRFSAERPKGSFSTLEIQRTEQGDSAMYLCASSWMTGYGNTIYFGEGSWLTVV.

This clone was picked up a small number of times. The genes are TRBV29-1 and TRBJ1-1; perhaps TRBD1 as D (5 bases). This CDR3 region has 11 residues. Germline CDR1 is SQVTM and CDR2 is ANQGSEA. Trimming removed 4 bases at V and 7 bases at J, with 10 bases between. CDR3 in amino acids: CSVAQGLEAFF. The CDR3 DNA is TGCAGCGTTGCTCAGGGCCTTGAAGCTTTCTTT.

There are a few counts of this clone. V gene TRBV10-3 combines with J gene TRBJ2-2; no firm D call. The CDR3 covers 14 residues. The germline V gene has CDR1 ENHRY and CDR2 SYGVKD. V lost 10 bases to trimming and J lost 1 base, with 13 bases between them. The CDR3 reads CASGRPVNTGELFF. The CDR3 DNA reads as TGTGCCAGCGGCCGACCAGTGAACACCGGGGAGCTGTTTTTT.